This TCR beta chain comes out of a study of OX40 agonist ivuxolimab in advanced cancers. A note on the overall study: Ivuxolimab was a fully human IgG2 agonistic monoclonal antibody targeting the costimulatory receptor OX40 (CD134). Peripheral TCRbeta sequencing was intended to test whether TCR sequence diversity was altered and clonal T-cell expansion was caused by ivuxolimab. Partial responses occurred in three dose-escalation patients, of whom one had hepatocellular carcinoma and two had cutaneous melanoma. In the dose-escalation cohort, 82.7% of patients were male, and the mean age was approximately 55 years, with a range of roughly 20 to 79. Of the approximately 50 dose-escalation patients, hepatocellular carcinoma was present in some 19, melanoma in some 15, renal cell carcinoma in 9 and head and neck cancer in 9. Patients were allowed to have had prior anti-PD-1, anti-PD-L1 or anti-CTLA-4 therapy, and more than 30% of the dose-escalation patients had previously received checkpoint inhibitors. The paper covers the monotherapy dose-escalation part of the phase I ivuxolimab trial, which included N ≈ 50 patients. Intravenous ivuxolimab was administered to patients every 2 weeks at six dose levels: 0.01, 0.1, 0.3, 1.5, 3 and 10 mg/kg.

Concerning this clone itself: No cognate antigen has been identified for it. No base quality information exists; no much larger clone differs at one position.

Genomic DNA was extracted from sorted cells for sequencing of the TCRbeta CDR3 region. TCRbeta CDR3 regions were sequenced using the immunoSEQ Assay. TCRdb mirrors the immuneACCESS table, restricted to in-frame sequences. Some clones are absent from its copies; in checked studies, under half trace to an unresolved V gene, and the reason for the others is unknown. The sample has about 110,000 clones on record, 80% to 95% of them singletons. The ten largest clones add up to approximately 0.63% of the sample. The germline V gene (reference sequence) provides CDR1 LNHDA and CDR2 SQIVND. The junction carries 24 bases between V and J, which are trimmed by 5 bases and 8 bases respectively. The CDR3 runs 16 residues from the cysteine to the phenylalanine. Solely the CDR3 DNA is kept, with 48 bases framed from the first base. Study-level results and caveats: After ivuxolimab, expanded clones were on average more numerous among CD8+ T cells than among CD4+ T cells. In the 0.1-3.0 mg/kg groups, partial responders were among the patients with the lowest normalized peripheral clonal expansion, particularly in CD8+ T cells. Low levels of normalized T-cell clonal expansion were also shown by some nonresponding patients. The antigen specificity of the peripheral T cells that underwent clonal expansion was not determined. At doses from 0.1 to 3.0 mg/kg, clonal expansion was seen in both CD4+ and CD8+ blood T cells between baseline and week 6.

Patients with autoimmune disease history or receiving systemic immunosuppression were excluded from the trial. In every dose cohort, peripheral blood was drawn for TCR sequencing at baseline, cycle 4 day 1, and cycle 7 day 1. Samples were obtained from an open-label, multicenter, first-in-human phase I dose-escalation trial of ivuxolimab. Adults with locally advanced or metastatic head and neck squamous cell, hepatocellular, melanoma or renal cell carcinoma were enrolled in the trial. Before TCR sequencing, CD4+ T cells and CD8+ T cells were sorted from peripheral blood as separate populations. The sequence derives from an adult with an advanced solid tumor such as melanoma, head and neck, liver or kidney cancer. The V and J genes are TRBV19 and TRBJ2-5, and possibly TRBD2, on 6 matching bases. The sample was CD4+ or CD8+ T cells sorted from blood, taken in a trial of the OX40 agonist ivuxolimab. The nucleotide sequence is given as TGTGCCAGTAGTGGCGCAGGACTACCCGGTGAGGACACCCAGTACTTC. It encodes CASSGAGLPGEDTQYF.